The 17 T cell receptor beta chains below were found in one sample sequenced in a study of beta chain features in type 1 diabetes. The authors reverse transcribed all of the isolated RNA, so sequencing captured expressed TCRB transcripts. TCRdb keeps only in-frame clones here, not all; method: immunoSEQ multiplex PCR. The table shows 350,000 or so clones, with 15% to 20% occurring only once. The sample consisted of naive CD4+ T cells from blood. Receptors were obtained from a woman aged 18-29 years in good health.

This rearrangement joins TRBV6-5 to TRBJ2-5, with 8 bases matching TRBD1. V lost 0 bases to trimming and J lost 1 base; unmatched junction nucleotides: 4. CDR3 length: 16 amino acids. The germline V gene has CDR1 MNHEY and CDR2 SVGAGI. CDR3 protein: CASSYSGGTGQETQYF. CDR3 nucleotide sequence: TGTGCCAGCAGTTACTCAGGGGGGACAGGCCAAGAGACCCAGTACTTC.

The chain combines TRBV6-4 with TRBJ1-2, with D possibly TRBD1 on 6 matching bases. Trimming removed 4 bases from V and 2 bases from J, with 11 bases in between. The CDR3 has 14 residues. Per germline, CDR1 MRHNA and CDR2 SNTAGT. The CDR3 loop reads CASSAEQGNYGYTF. CDR3 nucleotides: TGTGCCAGCAGTGCTGAACAGGGCAACTATGGCTACACCTTC.

The chain links TRBV20-1 to TRBJ1-2; D unclear. The CDR3 is made up of 11 amino acids. Germline V lookup: CDR1 DFQATT, CDR2 SNEGSKA (reference sequence). V lost 1 base, J lost 6 bases, and 6 bases lay in between. The CDR3 protein is CSARVPNGYTF. CDR3 coding DNA: TGCAGTGCTAGAGTTCCCAATGGCTACACCTTC.

This sequence joins TRBV9 and TRBJ2-3; the match to TRBD2 covers 11 bases. Germline V gene lookup returns CDR1 SGDLS and CDR2 YYNGEE. J was trimmed by 3 bases and V by 0 bases; bases with no gene match: 3. The CDR3 consists of 16 residues. The CDR3 reads CASSVEGLAVTDTQYF. CDR3 DNA sequence: TGTGCCAGCAGCGTAGAGGGACTAGCGGTAACAGATACGCAGTATTTT. Filled out from reference TRBV9 and TRBJ2-3, the complete variable domain reads DSGVTQTPKHLITATGQRVTLRCSPRSGDLSVYWYQQSLDQGLQFLIQYYNGEERAKGNILERFSAQQFPDLHSELNLSSLELGDSALYFCASSVEGLAVTDTQYFGPGTRLTVL.

This clone was counted a few times. The chain recombines TRBV2 with TRBJ2-1, with D uncertain. V lost 3 bases and J lost 5, with 8 bases in between. Looked up from germline, CDR1 is SNHLY and CDR2 is FYNNEI. The CDR3 is made up of 13 amino acids. DNA for the CDR3: TGTGCCAGCAGTGAGAATAGAGACAATGAGCAGTTCTTC. This codes for CASSENRDNEQFF.

V usage is TRBV30 and J usage is TRBJ2-7; tentative D call: TRBD2 (5 bases). Germline V gene data show CDR1 as GTSNPN and CDR2 as SVGIG (reference sequence). This CDR3 contains 11 residues. V lost 0 bases and J 12 bases, leaving 12 bases between the germline ends. CDR3 DNA sequence: TGTGCCTGGAGTGTAACGGGGTTTTGGTACTTC. Its protein product is CAWSVTGFWYF. The complete variable domain, with remaining parts taken from reference TRBV30 and TRBJ2-7, reads SQTIHQWPATLVQPVGSPLSLECTVEGTSNPNLYWYRQAAGRGLQLLFYSVGIGQISSEVPQNLSASRPQDRQFILSSKKLLLSDSGFYLCAWSVTGFWYFGPGTRLTVT.

V usage is TRBV2 and J usage is TRBJ2-5; 9 nucleotides agree with TRBD1. V was pared by 5 bases and J by 4 bases, with 5 bases of the junction left unmatched. This CDR3 region has 14 residues. Germline V CDR1 and CDR2: SNHLY, FYNNEI. The CDR3 protein is CASSRDRDGETQYF. CDR3 DNA sequence: TGTGCCAGCAGTCGGGACAGGGATGGAGAGACCCAGTACTTC.

This clone was seen only a few times. The chain recombines TRBV19 with TRBJ1-2; TRBD1 agrees at 12 bases. This CDR3 comprises 14 residues. The germline V gene encodes CDR1 LNHDA and CDR2 SQIVND (reference sequence). V shed 6 bases, J shed 4 bases, and the junction held 3 bases outside the gene matches. The CDR3 DNA follows: TGTGCCAGTAGCCCGGGACAGGGGGCCTATGGCTACACCTTC. Encoded protein: CASSPGQGAYGYTF.

This clone was detected a few times. This CDR3 is also generated by other DNA sequences in the sample. The rearrangement uses TRBV7-2 and TRBJ2-7; 9 nucleotides align to TRBD1. Per the germline V gene, CDR1 is SGHTA and CDR2 is FQGNSA. Germline trimming cut 1 base from V and 4 bases from J; bases unmatched to any gene: 5. This CDR3 spans 15 amino acids. Written as DNA, the CDR3 is TGTGCCAGCAGCTTAGTGGGGACAGGGAGTTACGAGCAGTACTTC. Translation gives CASSLVGTGSYEQYF. Looking up the rest from reference TRBV7-2 and TRBJ2-7 gives the full variable domain: GAGVSQSPSNKVTEKGKDVELRCDPISGHTALYWYRQSLGQGLEFLIYFQGNSAPDKSGLPSDRFSAERTGGSVSTLTIQRTQQEDSAVYLCASSLVGTGSYEQYFGPGTRLTVT.

This clone occurred a few times. The V gene is TRBV29-1, the J gene TRBJ2-2; the D gene is possibly TRBD2 (5 bases). The V gene lost 4 bases and the J gene lost 4 bases, with 13 bases spanning the gap. CDR3 length: 14 amino acids. In germline, CDR1 is SQVTM, CDR2 ANQGSEA. The CDR3 sequence: CSVGRRAGTGELFF. The CDR3 nucleotides read TGCAGCGTTGGGCGGCGGGCCGGCACCGGGGAGCTGTTTTTT.

The sample holds a few counts of this clone. This chain uses TRBV25-1 with TRBJ2-3; TRBD1 matches 9 bases. The CDR3 has 15 amino acids. The J segment lost 4 bases and the V segment lost 5 bases, leaving 7 bases of the junction unmatched. Germline CDR1 MGHDK, CDR2 SYGVNS. The DNA of the CDR3 is TGTGCCAGCAGTCCCCGGCGGACAGGGGCAGATACGCAGTATTTT. It yields the protein CASSPRRTGADTQYF.

This clone was recorded a few times. This chain uses TRBV11-2 with TRBJ2-1; the D gene is possibly TRBD1 (6 bases). Germline V gene lookup returns CDR1 SGHAT and CDR2 FQNNGV. This CDR3 spans 14 amino acids. V was clipped by 8 bases and J by 3 bases, with 14 bases between them. CDR3 nucleotides: TGTGCCAGCGGGCTGACAGGTTACTACAATGAGCAGTTCTTC. Protein product: CASGLTGYYNEQFF. Supplemented by reference TRBV11-2 and TRBJ2-1, the full variable domain reads EAGVAQSPRYKIIEKRQSVAFWCNPISGHATLYWYQQILGQGPKLLIQFQNNGVVDDSQLPKDRFSAERLKGVDSTLKIQPAKLEDSAVYLCASGLTGYYNEQFFGPGTRLTVL.

The rearrangement uses TRBV9 and TRBJ2-1; D may be TRBD2 (6 bases). Trimming pared 3 bases from V and 9 bases from J, leaving 16 bases between. Germline CDR1 reads SGDLS; CDR2 reads YYNGEE. The CDR3 is 14 amino acids. CDR3 sequence reads: CASSAGSPGGEQFF. The CDR3 nucleotides are TGTGCCAGCAGCGCCGGAAGTCCCGGGGGTGAGCAGTTCTTC.

This clone was detected a few times. V and J are TRBV11-2 and TRBJ2-5; D gene ambiguous. Germline values: CDR1 SGHAT, CDR2 FQNNGV. V was shortened by 11 bases and J by 3 bases, with 19 bases between the two germline ends. This CDR3 comprises 14 residues. DNA for the CDR3: TGTGCCTCCAGCATGGCGGTCCTGAAAGAGACCCAGTACTTC. This sequence encodes CASSMAVLKETQYF.

The genes are TRBV4-3 and TRBJ1-1; D is undetermined. The CDR3 is 14 residues long. Trimming left V 1 base short and J 1 base short, with 7 bases between. Looked up from germline, CDR1 is LGHNA and CDR2 is YSLEER. The CDR3 region has the DNA TGCGCCAGCAGCCAAGGACGGAGGAACACTGAAGCTTTCTTT. Protein: CASSQGRRNTEAFF.

This clone was detected a few times. The genes are TRBV13 and TRBJ2-7; 7 bases align to TRBD1. The length of the CDR3 is 14 residues. CDR1 PRHDT and CDR2 FYEKMQ come from the germline V gene (reference sequence). The V and J ends lost 5 bases and 3 bases, in that order; junction bases with no gene match: 7. CDR3 in amino acids: CASSPRDRLYEQYF. As DNA, the CDR3 is TGTGCCAGCAGCCCTCGGGACAGACTCTACGAGCAGTACTTC.

This clone turned up a few times. The CDR3 is CSVWGDSNTEAFF. The DNA for the CDR3 is TGCAGCGTGTGGGGGGACTCGAACACTGAAGCTTTCTTT. The V gene is TRBV29-1, the J gene TRBJ1-1, with D maybe TRBD1 (5 bases). The CDR3 has 13 residues. Germline assignment: CDR1 SQVTM and CDR2 ANQGSEA. V dropped 6 bases and J dropped 1 base, with 12 bases sitting between them.